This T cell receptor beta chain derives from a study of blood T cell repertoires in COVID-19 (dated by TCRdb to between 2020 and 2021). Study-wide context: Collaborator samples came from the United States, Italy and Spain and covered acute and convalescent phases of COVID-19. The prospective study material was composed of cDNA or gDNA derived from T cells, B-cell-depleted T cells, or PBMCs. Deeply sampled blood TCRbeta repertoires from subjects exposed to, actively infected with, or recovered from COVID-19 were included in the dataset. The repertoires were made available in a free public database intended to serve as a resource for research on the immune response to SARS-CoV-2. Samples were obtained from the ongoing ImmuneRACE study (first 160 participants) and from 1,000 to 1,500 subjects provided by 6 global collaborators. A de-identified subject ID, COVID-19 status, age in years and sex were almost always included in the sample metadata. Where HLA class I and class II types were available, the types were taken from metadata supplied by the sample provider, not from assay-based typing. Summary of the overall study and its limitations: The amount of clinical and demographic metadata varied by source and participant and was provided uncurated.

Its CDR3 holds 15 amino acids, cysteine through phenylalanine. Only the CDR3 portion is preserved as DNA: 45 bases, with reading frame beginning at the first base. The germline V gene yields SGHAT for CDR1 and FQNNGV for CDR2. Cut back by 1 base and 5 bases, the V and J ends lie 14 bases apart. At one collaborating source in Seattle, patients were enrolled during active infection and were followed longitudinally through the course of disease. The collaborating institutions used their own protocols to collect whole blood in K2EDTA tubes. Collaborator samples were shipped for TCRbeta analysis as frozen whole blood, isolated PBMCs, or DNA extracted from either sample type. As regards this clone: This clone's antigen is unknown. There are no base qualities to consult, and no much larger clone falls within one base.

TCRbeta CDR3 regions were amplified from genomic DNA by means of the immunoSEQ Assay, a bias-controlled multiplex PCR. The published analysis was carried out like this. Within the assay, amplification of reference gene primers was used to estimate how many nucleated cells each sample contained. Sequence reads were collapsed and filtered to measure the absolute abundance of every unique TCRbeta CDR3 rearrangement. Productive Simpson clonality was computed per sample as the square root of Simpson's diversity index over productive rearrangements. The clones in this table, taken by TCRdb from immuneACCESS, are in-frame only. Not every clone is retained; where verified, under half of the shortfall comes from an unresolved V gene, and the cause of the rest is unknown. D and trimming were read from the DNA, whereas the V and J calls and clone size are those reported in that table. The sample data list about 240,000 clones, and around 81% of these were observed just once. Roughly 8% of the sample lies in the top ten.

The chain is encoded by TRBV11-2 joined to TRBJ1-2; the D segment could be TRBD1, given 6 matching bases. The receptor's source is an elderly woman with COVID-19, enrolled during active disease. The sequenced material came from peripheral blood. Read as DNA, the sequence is TGTGCCAGCAGCTTAGCCCAGGGGAGGGCGTATGGCTACACCTTC. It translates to CASSLAQGRAYGYTF.